A selection of T cell receptor beta chains follows, all from one sample in a study of shared T cell receptors in the human thymus. Sequencing was performed with immunoSEQ multiplex PCR; in TCRdb, only in-frame clones are kept and a portion is missing. Of about 660,000 clones in the sample, 87% are singletons; the top ten hold more than 0.009%. This same sample was also taken into another study, of human thymus T cells.

Sequencing used thymocytes. The receptors originated from a boy under two years old with a congenital heart defect. CDR3s include the opening cysteine and the closing phenylalanine or tryptophan. D genes are given only for firm matches. A row's size may be missing; if present it is once, few, many or a size class.

d_gene	j_gene	v_gene	len	abundance	CDR3nt	CDR3aa
-	TRBJ2-1	TRBV10-3	17	-	TGTGCCATCAGCGCACCCCAGACAGGAGAGACCTACAATGAGCAGTTCTTC	CAISAPQTGETYNEQFF
TRBD2	TRBJ2-7	TRBV4-3	16	few	TGCGCCAGCAGCCAAAACTCAGCGGGGGGGTTCTACGAGCAGTACTTC	CASSQNSAGGFYEQYF
-	TRBJ2-7	TRBV14	14	-	TGTGCCAGCAGCCAAGGTGGGGCTCCCTACGAGCAGTACTTC	CASSQGGAPYEQYF
TRBD2	TRBJ2-2	TRBV28	16	-	TGTGCCAGCAGTCAGACTAGCGGGAGAAGTTCGGGGGAGCTGTTTTTT	CASSQTSGRSSGELFF
-	TRBJ1-2	TRBV10-2	14	once	TGCGCCAGCAATACAGGATCAATGGTCTATGGCTACACCTTC	CASNTGSMVYGYTF
TRBD1	TRBJ2-2	TRBV11-3	15	-	TGTGCCAGCAGCGCACTGACAGGGGTAACCGGGGAGCTGTTTTTT	CASSALTGVTGELFF
-	TRBJ2-7	TRBV15	15	-	TGTGCCACCAGCAGGGCCGGGACTGGATCGTACGAGCAGTACTTC	CATSRAGTGSYEQYF
-	TRBJ2-7	TRBV19	21	-	TGTGCCAGTAGCCCCGAGGGGGGGACAGGACTAAGACCAAAATTCTCCTACGAGCAGTACTTC	CASSPEGGTGLRPKFSYEQYF
-	TRBJ2-4	TRBV5-8	15	-	TGTGCCAGCAGCTTCCACTTGTCGGGAGAGAAGATTCAGTACTTC	CASSFHLSGEKIQYF
TRBD1	TRBJ2-5	TRBV5-4	16	-	TGTGCCAGCAGCTGGGGGGACAGGGGCTGGGGGGAGACCCAGTACTTC	CASSWGDRGWGETQYF
TRBD1	TRBJ1-1	TRBV15	15	once	TGTGCCACCAGCACCACGGACAGGGGTTGCACTGAAGCTTTCTTT	CATSTTDRGCTEAFF
TRBD2	TRBJ2-1	TRBV7-8	18	once	TGTGCCAGCAGCAAAACATGGCGGGAGTCTCCTCGGGACAATGAGCAGTTCTTC	CASSKTWRESPRDNEQFF
TRBD2	TRBJ2-1	TRBV7-9	16	-	TGTGCCAGCAGCTTACGGACTAGCGGACAGTACAATGAGCAGTTCTTC	CASSLRTSGQYNEQFF
TRBD1	TRBJ2-7	TRBV10-3	14	-	TGTGCCAGCCGCCGGGACAGGGGCTCCTACGAGCAGTACTTC	CASRRDRGSYEQYF
-	TRBJ1-4	TRBV13	13	-	TGTGCCAGCAGCTTTTGTCTTTCTGAAAAACTGTTTTTT	CASSFCLSEKLFF